These 29 T cell receptor beta chains came from one sample sequenced in a study of shared T cell receptors in the human thymus. This table comes from immunoSEQ multiplex PCR, and its TCRdb copy is limited to in-frame clones, with some not included. The repertoire holds about 660,000 clones, with around 87% as singletons. The same data also went into a second study, on human thymus T cells.

The sequenced material came from thymocytes. Receptors originate from a boy under two years old with a congenital heart defect.

The rearrangement joins TRBV5-1 to TRBJ2-2, with 7 bases identical to TRBD2. Germline CDR1 is SGHRS and CDR2 is YFSETQ. CDR3 length: 15 residues. With V trimmed by 1 base and J by 6 bases, 6 bases remained unmatched. This chain's CDR3 is CASSLIAGVAGELFF. As DNA, the CDR3 is TGCGCCAGCAGCTTGATTGCGGGGGTCGCCGGGGAGCTGTTTTTT.

The chain employs TRBV6-4 and TRBJ1-5; a weak D match, TRBD1 (6 bases). The V end was cut by 6 bases, the J end by 5 bases, with 14 bases between. The CDR3 runs 14 residues. Germline V gene data show CDR1 as MRHNA and CDR2 as SNTAGT. CDR3 sequence: CASSPTGLDQPQHF. CDR3 in DNA: TGTGCCAGCAGCCCGACAGGACTTGATCAGCCCCAGCATTTT.

V gene TRBV29-1 combines with J gene TRBJ1-2; no clear D gene. The CDR3 has 12 amino acids. Germline V CDR1 and CDR2: SQVTM, ANQGSEA. V was pared by 5 bases and J by 6 bases, with 13 bases between. The CDR3 DNA reads as TGCAGCGTTCAAAACGGGAGCAATGGCTACACCTTC. As protein: CSVQNGSNGYTF.

The V and J genes are TRBV9 and TRBJ2-3; 9 bases line up with TRBD2. Germline V gene lookup returns CDR1 SGDLS and CDR2 YYNGEE. The ends lost 0 bases at V and 3 bases at J; junction bases unmatched: 5. The CDR3 covers 16 residues. The CDR3 sequence is CASSVANSGGTDTQYF. The CDR3 DNA reads as TGTGCCAGCAGCGTAGCCAATAGCGGGGGTACAGATACGCAGTATTTT.

The CDR3 DNA reads as TGTGCCAGCAGTTCCGGACTGTCCGGGGAGCTGTTTTTT. Translated: CASSSGLSGELFF. The rearrangement joins TRBV27 to TRBJ2-2; weak D call: TRBD2 (5 bases). Germline CDR1 and CDR2: MNHEY and SMNVEV (reference sequence). The length of the CDR3 is 13 residues. Trimming took 4 bases from V and 6 from J, leaving 9 bases between them.

The V gene is TRBV9, the J gene TRBJ2-3; a possible D gene is TRBD1 (5 bases). The V end was cut by 0 bases, the J end by 4 bases, with 9 bases between. The germline CDR1 and CDR2 sequences are SGDLS and YYNGEE. The CDR3 is 14 residues long. This chain's CDR3 is CASSVGGHADTQYF. In DNA, the CDR3 is TGTGCCAGCAGCGTAGGGGGCCATGCAGATACGCAGTATTTT. Filled out from reference TRBV9 and TRBJ2-3, the complete variable domain reads DSGVTQTPKHLITATGQRVTLRCSPRSGDLSVYWYQQSLDQGLQFLIQYYNGEERAKGNILERFSAQQFPDLHSELNLSSLELGDSALYFCASSVGGHADTQYFGPGTRLTVL.

The V call is TRBV28, the J call TRBJ2-7, with D perhaps TRBD1 (6 bases). Germline-derived CDR1 and CDR2 are MDHEN and SYDVKM. The V end lost 6 bases, the J end lost 3 bases, and 15 bases lay between the germline ends. There are 14 residues in the CDR3. The DNA for the CDR3 is TGTGCCAGCAGAGACAGGTATGGGGTCTACGAGCAGTACTTC. Its translation is CASRDRYGVYEQYF.

The chain links TRBV6-1 to TRBJ2-5, with D uncertain. The CDR3 covers 12 residues. The V gene lost 5 bases and the J gene lost 0 bases, with 4 bases spanning the gap. Germline lookup yields CDR1 MNHNS and CDR2 SASEGT. The DNA of the CDR3 is TGTGCCAGCAGTCCGTACCAAGAGACCCAGTACTTC. It encodes CASSPYQETQYF.

The chain recombines TRBV7-8 with TRBJ2-3; 15 nucleotides line up with TRBD2. Germline V gene data show CDR1 as SGHVS and CDR2 as FQNEAQ. The CDR3 length is 18 residues. V lost 5 bases and J lost 5; bases outside the gene matches: 11. The CDR3 DNA sequence: TGTGCCAGCAGCCCCCGGACTAGCGGGAGGGCCGGGGAAGATACGCAGTATTTT. Protein sequence: CASSPRTSGRAGEDTQYF. Complete variable domain (other parts from reference TRBV7-8 and TRBJ2-3): GAGVSQSPRYKVAKRGQDVALRCDPISGHVSLFWYQQALGQGPEFLTYFQNEAQLDKSGLPSDRFFAERPEGSVSTLKIQRTQQEDSAVYLCASSPRTSGRAGEDTQYFGPGTRLTVL.

V is TRBV5-5 and J is TRBJ1-6; TRBD1 matches 8 bases. The germline V gene encodes CDR1 SGHKS and CDR2 YYEKEE (reference sequence). The CDR3 is 15 amino acids. V gave up 0 bases and J gave up 7 bases; unmatched junction bases: 3. The DNA for the CDR3 is TGTGCCAGCAGCTTGGTGCAGGGGGCCAATTCACCCCTCCACTTT. Translation gives CASSLVQGANSPLHF.

This chain joins TRBV28 and TRBJ2-7, with TRBD1 matching over 10 bases. From germline, CDR1 is MDHEN and CDR2 SYDVKM. V was pared by 4 bases and J by 0 bases, with 9 bases of the junction left unmatched. CDR3 length equals 17 residues. The CDR3 bases are TGTGCCAGCAGTTCCGACAGGGGGCCACCCTTCTCCTACGAGCAGTACTTC. This translates into CASSSDRGPPFSYEQYF.

This chain joins TRBV5-4 and TRBJ2-5; 7 positions agree with TRBD1. With 9 bases clipped from V and 1 base from J, the junction kept 6 bases outside the gene matches. Germline V CDR1 and CDR2: SGHNT, YYREEE (reference sequence). The CDR3 sequence is 13 residues long. The CDR3 DNA is TGTGCCACCAAACAGGGGCTCCAAGAGACCCAGTACTTC. This encodes CATKQGLQETQYF.

The CDR3 DNA reads TGTGCCAGTGCTTACGCGGGCCCCACAGATACGCAGTATTTT. It translates to CASAYAGPTDTQYF. This rearrangement joins TRBV7-2 to TRBJ2-3, with a weak D call TRBD2 (5 bases). CDR1 is SGHTA and CDR2 is FQGNSA in the germline V gene. There are 14 residues in the CDR3. With 9 bases removed from V and 2 bases from J, the gap between germline ends came to 15 bases.

The V call is TRBV6-5, the J call TRBJ2-7; 10 bases fit TRBD1. The CDR3 has 15 residues. Looked up from germline, CDR1 is MNHEY and CDR2 is SVGAGI. Trimming at V came to 2 bases and at J to 2 bases, leaving 3 bases not matched to a gene. The CDR3 reads CASSYLDRGPYEQYF. In DNA form, the CDR3 reads TGTGCCAGCAGTTACCTTGACAGGGGGCCCTACGAGCAGTACTTC.

The chain links TRBV5-4 to TRBJ2-3, with TRBD2 matching over 13 bases. The trim removed 6 bases at V and 0 bases at J, leaving 10 bases unmatched. In germline, CDR1 is SGHNT, CDR2 YYREEE (reference sequence). CDR3 length: 18 residues. CDR3 sequence reads: CASKELAGGPPSTDTQYF. The CDR3, as DNA: TGTGCCAGCAAGGAACTAGCGGGAGGGCCCCCTAGCACAGATACGCAGTATTTT.

The sample holds one count of this clone. This chain joins TRBV21-1 and TRBJ1-1; the D call TRBD1 from the table was never checked on the DNA. TRBV21-1 is listed as a pseudogene. There are 15 residues in the CDR3. The CDR3 DNA is TGTGCCAGCAGCAAGGGCCTAAAAGGGGGCACTGAAGCTTTCTTT. Translating gives CASSKGLKGGTEAFF.

This clone was observed a few times. This rearrangement joins TRBV2 to TRBJ2-5; D gene ambiguous. The CDR3 is 13 residues long. Germline-derived CDR1 and CDR2 are SNHLY and FYNNEI. V lost 7 bases to trimming and J lost 5 bases, with 14 bases between them. The CDR3 protein is CASKPRVRETQYF. The DNA for the CDR3 is TGTGCCAGCAAACCTCGGGTTAGGGAGACCCAGTACTTC.

V usage is TRBV5-1 and J usage is TRBJ2-7, with D maybe TRBD1 (7 bases). The V gene lost 7 bases and the J gene lost 3 bases, with 14 bases spanning the gap. CDR1 SGHRS and CDR2 YFSETQ come from the germline V gene. The CDR3 has 13 amino acids. CDR3 nucleotides: TGCGCCAGCCGACAGGGAGGTGGCTACGAGCAGTACTTC. As protein: CASRQGGGYEQYF.

The genes are TRBV10-3 and TRBJ2-1; 10 positions agree with TRBD2. V was pared by 2 bases and J by 8 bases, with 15 bases of the junction left unmatched. Germline V gene sequence: CDR1 ENHRY, CDR2 SYGVKD. CDR3 length: 18 residues. Here the CDR3 DNA reads TGTGCCATCAGTGAGGTGGGGGATAGCGGGAGGATTGGAGATGAGCAGTTCTTC. The encoded protein is CAISEVGDSGRIGDEQFF.

This clone was counted a single time. The chain combines TRBV13 with TRBJ1-2; TRBD1 aligns across 8 bases. This CDR3 spans 12 amino acids. After removal of 5 bases from V and 10 bases from J, the junction contained 6 bases not matched to a gene. CDR1 and CDR2 from the germline V gene are PRHDT and FYEKMQ (reference sequence). The CDR3 nucleotides read TGTGCCAGCAGCGTTAGACAGGGGCCCTACACCTTC. This gives the protein CASSVRQGPYTF. Filled out from reference TRBV13 and TRBJ1-2, the complete variable domain reads AAGVIQSPRHLIKEKRETATLKCYPIPRHDTVYWYQQGPGQDPQFLISFYEKMQSDKGSIPDRFSAQQFSDYHSELNMSSLELGDSALYFCASSVRQGPYTFGSGTRLTVV.

In DNA form, the CDR3 reads TGTGCCAGCAGTAGGGCGGGAGGAACGAACACCGGGGAGCTGTTTTTT. Its protein is CASSRAGGTNTGELFF. The chain has TRBV28 and TRBJ2-2; 8 positions match TRBD2. Germline V lookup: CDR1 MDHEN, CDR2 SYDVKM. The CDR3 loop spans 16 amino acids. Trimming cost V 5 bases and J 0 bases; bases outside gene matches: 5.

V is TRBV11-2 and J is TRBJ2-7, with D perhaps matching TRBD2 (6 bases). The CDR3 sequence is 17 residues long. CDR1 SGHAT and CDR2 FQNNGV come from the germline V gene. The V and J ends lost 0 bases and 5 bases respectively, with 20 bases between them. This CDR3 reads CASSLEVRGSWKNEQYF. The CDR3 DNA is TGTGCCAGCAGCTTAGAGGTTCGGGGGTCATGGAAAAACGAGCAGTACTTC.

The gene calls are TRBV27 and TRBJ2-2; D possibly corresponds to TRBD1 (5 bases). Trimming took off 5 bases at V and 8 bases at J, with 15 bases between the two ends. This CDR3 region has 14 residues. Germline CDR1 MNHEY, CDR2 SMNVEV (reference sequence). CDR3 region: CASSADTNSGELFF. As DNA, the CDR3 is TGTGCCAGCAGTGCGGACACAAATTCTGGGGAGCTGTTTTTT.

The chain carries TRBV28 and TRBJ2-3; D is perhaps TRBD2 (5 bases). The CDR3 contains 17 residues. Deletions cut 6 bases from V and 0 bases from J, with 19 bases between. Germline loops: CDR1 MDHEN, CDR2 SYDVKM. CDR3 residues: CASSPSRTADSTDTQYF. The CDR3 DNA sequence: TGTGCCAGCAGCCCCTCCCGTACAGCGGACAGCACAGATACGCAGTATTTT.

The chain is built from TRBV2 and TRBJ1-4, with D unresolved. Germline V gene sequence: CDR1 SNHLY, CDR2 FYNNEI. This CDR3 contains 17 residues. The germline V and J ends were trimmed by 6 bases and 4 bases, with 21 bases remaining between them. CDR3 loop: CASSHPPASGDNEKLFF. The CDR3 nucleotides read TGTGCCAGCAGCCACCCACCCGCGTCGGGTGATAATGAAAAACTGTTTTTT.

This chain uses TRBV14 with TRBJ2-1; 8 positions agree with TRBD1. Per the germline V gene, CDR1 is SGHDN and CDR2 is FVKESK. J gave up 4 bases and V 4 bases, and 6 bases lay outside the gene matches. This CDR3 is built from 15 residues. The CDR3 reads CASSRHRGTYNEQFF. In nucleotides, the CDR3 is TGTGCCAGCAGCCGTCACAGGGGGACATACAATGAGCAGTTCTTC.

The CDR3 DNA is TGTGCCAGCAGACCCCCGGGACACCCGAGCTCTGGAAACACCATATATTTT. This gives the protein CASRPPGHPSSGNTIYF. The chain carries TRBV28 and TRBJ1-3; a possible D gene is TRBD1 (6 bases). This CDR3 contains 17 residues. Trimming stripped 6 bases from V and 0 bases from J, with 18 bases between. CDR1 is MDHEN, CDR2 SYDVKM, per germline.

The gene calls are TRBV18 and TRBJ2-7; 8 nucleotides agree with TRBD1. The V segment lost 0 bases and the J segment 3 bases; nucleotides outside the gene matches: 4. Germline CDR1 reads KGHSH; CDR2 reads LQKENI. The CDR3 is 15 residues long. The CDR3 DNA sequence: TGTGCCAGCTCACCACCGCCAGGGGGCCGCTACGAGCAGTACTTC. The encoded protein is CASSPPPGGRYEQYF.

V and J are TRBV5-1 and TRBJ2-7; D unresolved. The ends were cut back, 3 bases at V and 0 bases at J, with 7 bases in the middle. The CDR3 spans 13 residues. The germline V gene has CDR1 SGHRS and CDR2 YFSETQ. CDR3 region: CASSSAGSYEQYF. The CDR3 DNA sequence: TGCGCCAGCAGCTCGGCAGGCTCCTACGAGCAGTACTTC.